These 6 T cell receptor beta chains were sequenced from one sample in a study of T cell responses to AZD1222 COVID-19 vaccine. TCRdb's table, derived via immunoSEQ multiplex PCR, lists solely in-frame clones and lacks some. This table holds about 120,000 clones, approximately 86% found once. The sample was peripheral blood, taken 28 days after the second AZD1222 dose. Source of these receptors: an adult who received the AZD1222 COVID-19 vaccine.

The count of this clone is one. This sequence joins TRBV27 and TRBJ1-1, with TRBD1 identical over 9 bases. Germline values: CDR1 MNHEY, CDR2 SMNVEV (reference sequence). This CDR3 has 13 amino acids. J lost 5 bases, V lost 6 bases, and 4 bases had no gene match. In nucleotides, the CDR3 is TGTGCCAGCAGCCCCGGACAGGGGACTGAAGCTTTCTTT. Residues: CASSPGQGTEAFF.

The chain joins TRBV29-1 to TRBJ2-7, with D possibly TRBD2 on 5 matching bases. Per germline, CDR1 SQVTM and CDR2 ANQGSEA. With 3 bases removed from V and 4 bases from J, the gap between germline ends came to 13 bases. This CDR3 spans 13 amino acids. The CDR3 spells CSVDSGDRYEQYF. The CDR3 nucleotides are TGCAGCGTTGACTCCGGGGATAGGTACGAGCAGTACTTC.

The V gene is TRBV6-2 or TRBV6-3, the J gene TRBJ2-7; D gene unclear. This CDR3 spans 15 amino acids. Germline loops: CDR1 MNHEY, CDR2 SVGEGT. Trimming pared 4 bases from V and 2 bases from J, leaving 15 bases between. CDR3 sequence (DNA): TGTGCCAGCAGTTCTTTCACGAGGACGGCCTACGAGCAGTACTTC. This sequence encodes CASSSFTRTAYEQYF.

The genes are TRBV4-2 and TRBJ1-2; D gene ambiguous. The germline gives CDR1 LGHNA, CDR2 YNFKEQ. Trimming removed 1 base at V and 1 base at J, with 10 bases between. The CDR3 covers 15 residues. The CDR3 spells CASSQGYLGNYGYTF. Written as DNA, the CDR3 is TGTGCCAGCAGCCAAGGGTACCTTGGTAACTATGGCTACACCTTC.

CDR3 DNA sequence: TGTGCCATCAGATTGGGACAGGTGAATTCACCCCTCCACTTT. It is translated as CAIRLGQVNSPLHF. This sequence joins TRBV10-3 and TRBJ1-6; TRBD1 matches at 8 bases. CDR3 length equals 14 residues. The germline CDR1 and CDR2 sequences are ENHRY and SYGVKD. Trimming cost V 6 bases and J 7 bases; bases outside gene matches: 5.

The rearrangement joins TRBV10-2 to TRBJ1-4; tentatively, D is TRBD1 (5 bases). The ends were cut back, 4 bases at V and 8 bases at J, with 20 bases in the middle. Germline V lookup: CDR1 WSHSY, CDR2 SAAADI. The CDR3 contains 16 residues. The CDR3, as DNA: TGCGCCAGCAGTGGGGGTGACAGCCTCTCAGGGGAAAAACTGTTTTTT. This translates into CASSGGDSLSGEKLFF.